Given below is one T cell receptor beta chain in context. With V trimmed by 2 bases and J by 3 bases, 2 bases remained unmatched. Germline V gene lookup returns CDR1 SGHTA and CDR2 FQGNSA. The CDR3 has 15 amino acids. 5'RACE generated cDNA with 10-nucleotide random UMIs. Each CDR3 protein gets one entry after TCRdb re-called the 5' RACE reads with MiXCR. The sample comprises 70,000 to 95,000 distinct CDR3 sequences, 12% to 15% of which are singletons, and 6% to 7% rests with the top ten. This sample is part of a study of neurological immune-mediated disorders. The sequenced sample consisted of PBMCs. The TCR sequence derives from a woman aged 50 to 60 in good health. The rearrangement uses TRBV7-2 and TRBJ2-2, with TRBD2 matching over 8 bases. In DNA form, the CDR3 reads TGTGCCAGCAGCTTAAGCGGGAGTGACACCGGGGAGCTGTTTTTT. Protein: CASSLSGSDTGELFF.